Here is one T cell receptor (beta chain) with its context. Its target is unknown. Individual cDNA molecules received unique molecular identifiers in the library. TCRdb analysed the RACE reads with MiXCR anew, one entry per CDR3 protein. Counted here are approximately 33,000 distinct CDR3 sequences, about 7% occurring once; the ten biggest clones make up 8% to 10%. Described time point: healthy volunteer bleed at 2 weeks. Unseparated into fractions, whole blood served as the source from which total RNA was extracted. The data stem from a study of human T cells and chemical hapten exposure. Study context: TCR yields per sample varied mostly from small pooled library volume differences.

General study results and limits: DPC sensitization produced no change in TCRs with frequency above 1 in 1000.

Sequencing was done on a sample of whole blood. This sequence was found in a human donor in good health. Some clones in this sample may be carry-over from other donors' samples.

Here the CDR3 reads CASSPSPGRVLEQFF. In DNA form, the CDR3 reads TGTGCCAGCAGCCCCTCTCCGGGACGAGTACTGGAGCAGTTCTTC. The V call is TRBV7-6, the J call TRBJ2-1; D tentatively reads TRBD1 or TRBD2 (5 bases each). The CDR3 consists of 15 residues. Trimming took off 5 bases at V and 10 bases at J, with 21 bases between the two ends. Germline CDR1 reads SGHVS; CDR2 reads FNYEAQ.